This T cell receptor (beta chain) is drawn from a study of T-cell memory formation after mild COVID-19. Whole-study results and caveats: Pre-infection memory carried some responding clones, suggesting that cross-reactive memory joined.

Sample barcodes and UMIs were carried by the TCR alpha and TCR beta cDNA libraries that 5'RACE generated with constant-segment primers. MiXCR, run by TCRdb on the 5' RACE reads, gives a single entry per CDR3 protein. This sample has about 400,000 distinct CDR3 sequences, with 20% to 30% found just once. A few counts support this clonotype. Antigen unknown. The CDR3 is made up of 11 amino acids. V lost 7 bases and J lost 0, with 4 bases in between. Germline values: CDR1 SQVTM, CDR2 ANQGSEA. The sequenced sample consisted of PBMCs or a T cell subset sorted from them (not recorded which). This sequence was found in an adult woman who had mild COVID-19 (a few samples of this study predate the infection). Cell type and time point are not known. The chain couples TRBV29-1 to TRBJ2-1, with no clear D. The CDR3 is CSGSSYNEQFF. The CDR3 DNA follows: TGCAGCGGGAGCTCCTACAATGAGCAGTTCTTC.